The T cell receptor beta chain under discussion was sequenced for a study of shared clonotypes between healthy human individuals. Generated by immunoSEQ multiplex PCR, the TCRdb table keeps only in-frame clones and is missing some. The table shows about 820,000 clones, with more than 85% occurring only once. CD8 cells regarded as naive lacked CD45RO, were positively chosen for CCR7, and omitted terminally differentiated effector memory CD45RA+ cells. Healthy and HIV-negative, the adult donors had no recent acute infections or vaccinations. The receptor comes from a man under 40 in good health. The specimen sequenced was naive CD8+ T cells sorted from blood.

The CDR3 nucleotides are TGTGCCAGCAGCTTATCCCAGGGACTAGCGTGGGATACGCAGTATTTT. It specifies CASSLSQGLAWDTQYF. This chain uses TRBV7-9 with TRBJ2-3; TRBD2 matches 10 bases. The germline V gene has CDR1 SEHNR and CDR2 FQNEAQ (reference sequence). V lost 2 bases to trimming and J lost 6 bases; unmatched junction nucleotides: 8. The CDR3 has 16 residues.